This T cell receptor (beta chain) was recorded in a study of CD8 T cells in Susac syndrome (dated by TCRdb to between 2017 and 2020). Looking at the study overall: Whether CD8+ T cell activation and differentiation in Susac syndrome was antigen driven was tested using repertoire sequencing. Findings and caveats that apply to the study as a whole: The number of individuals in the TCR sequencing and HLA analysis was acknowledged as relatively small.

RNA was extracted with the RNeasy kit and roughly 0.45 to 1 ug was reverse transcribed using random hexamers. TCR beta CDR3 regions were amplified with the immunoSEQ multiplex PCR assay covering 54 Vbeta and 13 Jbeta segments. To correct PCR amplification bias, a synthetic template baseline was used for both primer optimization and computational correction. The source study handled its data this way. Reads were annotated to V, D and J genes according to IMGT and were analyzed with immunoSEQ Analyzer, with only productive sequences retained. To calculate clonality, Shannon entropy was normalized by log2 of the number of productive unique sequences and then subtracted from one. Public and private clones were assessed among the 100 most prevalent clones of each patient and control. Clones were defined as Susac-specific if absent from the healthy and MS cohorts, from over a thousand published viral clones and from other ImmuneACCESS disease sequences. Through fastp at Q25 and MiXCR, TCRdb rebuilt clones from the public reads, retaining in-frame beta chains. Rows with a matching CDR3 protein are joined into one entry that keeps the most common DNA and genes. These V and J calls originate from TCRdb's pipeline instead of the authors' own analysis. The sample records 180,000 or so distinct CDR3 sequences, 90% to 95% of which are singletons. Clones ranked in the top ten supply over 0.12% of the sample.

Peripheral blood CD8+ and CD4+ T cells from healthy donors, Susac syndrome patients and multiple sclerosis patients were profiled using high-throughput TCR beta sequencing. Healthy donors were included as age- and sex-matched controls. Bulk CD8+ and CD4+ T cells were purified by magnetic negative isolation, while CD8+ TEMRA cells were enriched using FACS. Blood was collected in EDTA tubes and processed within 24 hours, with PBMCs isolated through density gradient centrifugation. PBMCs destined for TCR sequencing were cryopreserved in liquid nitrogen and later thawed in a 37 °C water bath. A purity of at least 90% was achieved for sorted or isolated CD4+, CD8+ and CD8+ TEMRA cells. With respect to this clonotype: No antigen is known for it. The sample holds no much larger clone one base away, and base qualities are not on file.

CDR1 and CDR2 were assigned from the germline V gene as MDHEN and SYDVKM. V is trimmed back by 8 bases and J by 6 bases, and the junction contains 9 bases that no gene match accounts for. The CDR3 numbers 13 residues from cysteine through phenylalanine. The kept DNA is CDR3 alone, 39 bases in frame from the first base. The sample was CD4+ T cells from PBMCs. The rearrangement joined TRBV28 to TRBJ1-2; 7 central bases correspond to TRBD1. The clonotype comes from a human donor in good health. The sequenced DNA is TGTGCCAGCGACCGGGACAGCAGAGATGGCTACACCTTC. Translated, it reads CASDRDSRDGYTF.